What follows are 20 T cell receptor beta chains derived from one specimen sequenced in a study of T cells in Graves' hyperthyroidism and ophthalmopathy. TCR beta CDR3 region amplification was performed from RNA transcripts. With the HTBI primer set, the TCR CDR3 went through a first round of RT-PCR. TCRdb re-called the multiplex PCR reads through MiXCR, storing one row per CDR3 protein. Among over 700,000 distinct CDR3 sequences listed, around 39% were seen once. Specimen: blood. These receptors all come from a man younger than 30 with Graves' hyperthyroidism.

This clonotype was picked up many times. The CDR3 loop reads CASSLELRYEQYF. The CDR3, as DNA: TGTGCCAGCAGCTTAGAGCTTAGGTACGAGCAGTACTTC. This chain connects TRBV7-9 to TRBJ2-7; D not certain. V lost 1 base and J lost 4, with 8 bases in between. Germline V lookup: CDR1 SEHNR, CDR2 FQNEAQ (reference sequence). This CDR3 is built from 13 residues.

Of note for this clonotype: Since a much larger clone is just one base distant, this may be a read error. The chain is built from TRBV10-3 and TRBJ1-5; no reliable D call. The germline V gene encodes CDR1 ENHRY and CDR2 SYGVKD. Trimming cost V 10 bases and J 0 bases, with 16 bases left between them. CDR3 size: 15 residues. The CDR3 bases are TGTGCCACCAGCCCAGAGGGCTATAGCAATCAGCCCCAGCATTTT. Protein: CATSPEGYSNQPQHF.

The chain recombines TRBV29-1 with TRBJ1-1; TRBD1 matches at 7 bases. Germline CDR1 reads SQVTM; CDR2 reads ANQGSEA. The ends lost 6 bases at V and 7 bases at J; junction bases unmatched: 2. CDR3 size: 10 residues. Here the CDR3 DNA reads TGCAGCGTCAACAGGGGTGAAGCTTTCTTT. Residues: CSVNRGEAFF.

This clonotype showed up many times. The CDR3 here is CATSDSPLGENNYGYTF. In DNA form, the CDR3 reads TGTGCCACCAGTGATTCCCCCCTCGGGGAGAACAACTATGGCTACACCTTC. The V and J genes are TRBV24-1 and TRBJ1-2, with D unclear. Per germline, CDR1 KGHDR and CDR2 SFDVKD. The CDR3 contains 17 residues. Trimming cost V 2 bases and J 2 bases, with 17 bases left between them.

This clonotype was counted ten times or more. The rearrangement joins TRBV29-1 to TRBJ1-1; 8 nucleotides line up with TRBD1. J gave up 5 bases and V 7 bases, and 6 bases lay outside the gene matches. Germline lookup yields CDR1 SQVTM and CDR2 ANQGSEA. This CDR3 is 12 amino acids long. CDR3: CSGGQGGTEAFF. CDR3 DNA sequence: TGCAGCGGTGGACAGGGTGGTACTGAAGCTTTCTTT.

This clonotype came up a few times. The chain is built from TRBV7-2 and TRBJ1-1, with TRBD1 matching 7 bases. Germline loops: CDR1 SGHTA, CDR2 FQGNSA. After removal of 4 bases from V and 2 bases from J, the junction contained 7 bases not matched to a gene. The CDR3 loop spans 15 amino acids. The CDR3 loop reads CASSSDGTANTEAFF. DNA of the CDR3: TGTGCCAGCAGCTCGGACGGGACAGCAAACACTGAAGCTTTCTTT.

The chain has TRBV12-3 or TRBV12-4 and TRBJ1-3, with TRBD1 matching over 7 bases. This CDR3 is 14 amino acids long. V gave up 3 bases and J gave up 3 bases; unmatched junction bases: 2. The CDR3 loop reads CASSFTGDGNTIYF. The DNA of the CDR3 is TGTGCCAGCAGTTTCACAGGGGATGGAAACACCATATATTTT.

This clonotype appeared many times. V usage is TRBV15 and J usage is TRBJ2-7, with D uncertain. This CDR3 contains 14 residues. With 8 bases removed from V and 4 bases from J, the gap between germline ends came to 18 bases. Germline loops: CDR1 LNHNV, CDR2 YYDKDF (reference sequence). Written as DNA, the CDR3 is TGTGCCACCCGCCCCTTGGAAGCGCGGTACGAGCAGTACTTC. As protein: CATRPLEARYEQYF.

There are many counts of this clonotype. The rearrangement uses TRBV29-1 and TRBJ1-1; D is uncertain. V was clipped by 4 bases and J by 1 base, with 10 bases between them. Germline V gene sequence: CDR1 SQVTM, CDR2 ANQGSEA. The CDR3 consists of 13 residues. CDR3 region: CSVVRFPNTEAFF. CDR3 sequence (DNA): TGCAGCGTTGTAAGGTTCCCGAACACTGAAGCTTTCTTT.

V usage is TRBV6-6 and J usage is TRBJ1-5; no clear D gene. This CDR3 region has 15 residues. V was cut by 5 bases and J by 0 bases, with 11 bases left in between. Germline V lookup: CDR1 MNHNY, CDR2 SVGAGI (reference sequence). CDR3 loop: CASSEASYSNQPQHF. The CDR3, as DNA: TGTGCCAGCAGTGAAGCTAGTTATAGCAATCAGCCCCAGCATTTT.

This clonotype was counted a few times. CDR3 residues: CASTIPGGTEAFF. CDR3 nucleotides: TGTGCCAGCACCATCCCAGGAGGAACTGAAGCTTTCTTT. The chain couples TRBV12-3 or TRBV12-4 to TRBJ1-1, with D uncertain. This CDR3 comprises 13 residues. V was pared by 7 bases and J by 5 bases, with 14 bases between.

This clonotype was detected many times. This rearrangement joins TRBV2 to TRBJ1-1, with unresolved D. The CDR3 sequence is 13 residues long. V dropped 5 bases and J dropped 3 bases, with 10 bases sitting between them. Germline V gene lookup returns CDR1 SNHLY and CDR2 FYNNEI. CDR3 DNA: TGTGCCAGCAGTACGAGACGGGACACTGAAGCTTTCTTT. It encodes CASSTRRDTEAFF.

With respect to this clonotype: One end of the junction varies from germline; a read error may be responsible. The chain carries TRBV20-1 and TRBJ2-7, with D perhaps TRBD1 (5 bases). Germline V gives CDR1 DFQATT, CDR2 SNEGSKA (reference sequence). The CDR3 runs to 15 residues. CDR3 coding DNA: TGCAGTGCTAGAGATAGGCTCAGGGTGCCCTACGAGCAGTGCTTC. It yields the protein CSARDRLRVPYEQCF.

This clonotype appeared a few times. The chain carries TRBV2 and TRBJ2-7, with unresolved D. Germline CDR1 SNHLY, CDR2 FYNNEI. This CDR3 is 12 amino acids long. V was pared by 6 bases and J by 5 bases, with 11 bases between. CDR3 sequence: CASSEFLHEQYF. CDR3 nucleotide sequence: TGTGCCAGCAGCGAGTTTCTCCACGAGCAGTACTTC.

This clonotype appeared many times. This sequence joins TRBV25-1 and TRBJ2-5; the match to TRBD1 covers 11 bases. This CDR3 spans 15 amino acids. CDR1 MGHDK and CDR2 SYGVNS come from the germline V gene. V trimming: 1 base; J trimming: 2 bases; junction bases outside the gene matches: 0. In DNA form, the CDR3 reads TGTGCCAGCAGTGAATGGGACAGGGGGCAAGAGACCCAGTACTTC. Encoded protein: CASSEWDRGQETQYF.

This clonotype appeared many times. The chain combines TRBV11-2 with TRBJ1-2, with D possibly matching TRBD1 (6 bases). The V gene lost 7 bases and the J gene lost 6 bases, with 18 bases spanning the gap. Germline V gene sequence: CDR1 SGHAT, CDR2 FQNNGV. The CDR3 is 14 residues long. The CDR3 DNA follows: TGTGCCAGCACCGAAAGAAGGGGGGCTCATGGCTACACCTTC. Translating gives CASTERRGAHGYTF.

This chain uses TRBV20-1 with TRBJ2-2, with 7 nucleotides matching TRBD2. Losses at the gene ends were 1 base for V and 2 bases for J; bases not matched to a gene: 4. Germline CDR1 is DFQATT and CDR2 is SNEGSKA (reference sequence). This CDR3 has 15 residues. The CDR3 reads CSARVRDYNTGELFF. In nucleotides, the CDR3 is TGCAGTGCTAGAGTCCGGGACTATAACACCGGGGAGCTGTTTTTT.

The chain uses TRBV15 and TRBJ2-6, with no clear D. Germline CDR1 is LNHNV and CDR2 is YYDKDF (reference sequence). The CDR3 runs to 14 residues. Trimming stripped 3 bases from V and 4 bases from J, with 7 bases between. The CDR3 loop reads CATSSLGGANVLTF. CDR3 in DNA: TGTGCCACCAGCAGCTTGGGCGGGGCCAACGTCCTGACTTTC.

This clonotype was counted ten times or more. This chain joins TRBV7-2 and TRBJ2-5; D unclear. The CDR3 is made up of 14 amino acids. Trimming shortened V by 0 bases and J by 3 bases, and 8 bases separated the two germline ends. Germline V gives CDR1 SGHTA, CDR2 FQGNSA. CDR3: CASSLARFEETQYF. The CDR3, as DNA: TGTGCCAGCAGCTTAGCGCGATTCGAAGAGACCCAGTACTTC.

This sequence joins TRBV20-1 and TRBJ2-7, with a tentative D call TRBD2 (6 bases). The CDR3 length is 13 residues. Deletions cut 5 bases from V and 2 bases from J, with 13 bases between. Germline-derived CDR1 and CDR2 are DFQATT and SNEGSKA (reference sequence). This CDR3 is CSAWTNSPYEQYF. CDR3 bases: TGCAGTGCTTGGACTAACTCCCCCTACGAGCAGTACTTC.